This TCR beta chain appears in the sequencing data of a study of T-cell memory formation after mild COVID-19. Findings and caveats of the study: Day 15 to 85 contracting clones showed balanced CD4/CD8; day 15 to 37 expanders favored CD4+. What remained unconfirmed was the SARS-CoV-2 specificity of second-wave clones peaking on day 37.

TCRdb fed the 5' RACE reads into MiXCR, producing one record per CDR3 protein. The sample includes about 210,000 distinct CDR3 sequences, over 9.5% of them seen just once. Germline CDR1 is MNHEY and CDR2 is SMNVEV (reference sequence). Trimming cost V 5 bases and J 2 bases, with 15 bases left between them. This CDR3 spans 16 amino acids. As regards this clonotype: Its antigen remains unidentified.

The chain combines TRBV27 with TRBJ2-2; possible D gene TRBD1, 5 bases. The receptor was derived from a man aged 18 to 29 who had mild COVID-19 (a few samples of this study predate the infection). Cell type and time point are not known. Sequencing was carried out using PBMCs or a T cell subset sorted from them (not recorded which). CDR3: CASSPLQGSNTGELFF. The CDR3 nucleotides are TGTGCCAGCAGTCCCTTGCAGGGTTCCAACACCGGGGAGCTGTTTTTT.